This TCR beta chain originates from a study of cytomegalovirus exposure and HLA in healthy donors. In the PCR, 60 Vbeta and 13 Jbeta primers were used. Authors' data handling: An analysis that came later counted roughly 80 million unique TCR beta chains, approximately 10 million shared. TCRdb's copy holds only in-frame clones and misses some; the assay was immunoSEQ multiplex PCR. V and J calls and clone size are given by that table; D and trimming were obtained from the DNA. The profile covers some 120,000 clones, with roughly 78% appearing a single time and 2.5% to 3% taken by the ten largest. The V gene's germline CDR1 is SGHNT and CDR2 YYREEE (reference sequence). CDR3 length: 15 amino acids. With 2 bases removed from V and 1 base from J, the gap between germline ends came to 9 bases.

The TCR comes from a young man in good health and CMV-seronegative. V gene TRBV5-4 combines with J gene TRBJ1-4; tentatively, D is TRBD1 (6 bases). Sequenced input: PBMCs. The chain's CDR3 is CASSFWTETNEKLFF. CDR3 DNA sequence: TGTGCCAGCAGCTTTTGGACAGAAACTAATGAAAAACTGTTTTTT.